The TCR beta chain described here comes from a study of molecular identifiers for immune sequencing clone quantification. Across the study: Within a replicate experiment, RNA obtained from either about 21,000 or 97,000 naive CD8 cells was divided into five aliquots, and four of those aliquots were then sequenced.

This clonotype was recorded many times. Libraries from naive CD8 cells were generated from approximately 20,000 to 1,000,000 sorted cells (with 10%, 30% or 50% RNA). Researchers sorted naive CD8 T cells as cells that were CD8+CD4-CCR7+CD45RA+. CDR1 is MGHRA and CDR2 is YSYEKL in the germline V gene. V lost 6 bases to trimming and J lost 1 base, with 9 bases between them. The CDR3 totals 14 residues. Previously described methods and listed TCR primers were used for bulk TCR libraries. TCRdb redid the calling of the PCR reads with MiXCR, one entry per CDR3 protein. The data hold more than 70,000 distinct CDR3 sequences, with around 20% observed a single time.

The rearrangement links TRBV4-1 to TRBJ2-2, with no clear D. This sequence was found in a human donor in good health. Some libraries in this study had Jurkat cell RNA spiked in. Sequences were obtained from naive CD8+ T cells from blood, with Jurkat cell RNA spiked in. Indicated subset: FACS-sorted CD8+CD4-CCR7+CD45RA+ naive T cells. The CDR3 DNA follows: TGCGCCAGCAGGGAAGGAGTGAACACCGGGGAGCTGTTTTTT. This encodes CASREGVNTGELFF.